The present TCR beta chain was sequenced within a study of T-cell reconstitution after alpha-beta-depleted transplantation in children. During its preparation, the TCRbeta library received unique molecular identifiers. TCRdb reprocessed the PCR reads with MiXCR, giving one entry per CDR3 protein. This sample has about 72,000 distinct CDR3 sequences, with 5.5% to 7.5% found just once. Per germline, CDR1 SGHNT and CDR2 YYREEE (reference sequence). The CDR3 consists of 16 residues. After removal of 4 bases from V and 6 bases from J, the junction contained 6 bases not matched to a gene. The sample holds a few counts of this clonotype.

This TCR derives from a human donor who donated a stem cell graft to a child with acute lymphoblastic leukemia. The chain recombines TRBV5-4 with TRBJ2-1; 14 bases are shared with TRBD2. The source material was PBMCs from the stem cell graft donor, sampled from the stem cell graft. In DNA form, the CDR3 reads TGTGCCAGCAGCCTGGCAGGGACTAGCGGGAGCAATGAGCAGTTCTTC. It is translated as CASSLAGTSGSNEQFF.